Included here is one TCR beta chain sequence, with context. These data are taken from a study of T cell changes during pregnancy in multiple sclerosis. Sequencing used immunoSEQ multiplex PCR; TCRdb keeps in-frame clones, though not all of them. The profile shows 23,000 or so clones, around nine tenths of them singletons. The length of the CDR3 is 14 residues. Deletions cut 7 bases from V and 3 bases from J, with 16 bases between. Germline CDR1 reads MDHEN; CDR2 reads SYDVKM. The J gene is TRBJ2-7, the V gene TRBV28; D might be TRBD1 (6 bases). The sample here was CD8+ T cells from peripheral blood mononuclear cells, taken in the first trimester of pregnancy. The TCR sequence derives from a female donor in good health, enrolled as a control in a pregnancy study. CDR3 region: CASMWLQGDYEQYF. In nucleotides, the CDR3 is TGTGCCAGCATGTGGTTACAGGGTGACTACGAGCAGTACTTC.